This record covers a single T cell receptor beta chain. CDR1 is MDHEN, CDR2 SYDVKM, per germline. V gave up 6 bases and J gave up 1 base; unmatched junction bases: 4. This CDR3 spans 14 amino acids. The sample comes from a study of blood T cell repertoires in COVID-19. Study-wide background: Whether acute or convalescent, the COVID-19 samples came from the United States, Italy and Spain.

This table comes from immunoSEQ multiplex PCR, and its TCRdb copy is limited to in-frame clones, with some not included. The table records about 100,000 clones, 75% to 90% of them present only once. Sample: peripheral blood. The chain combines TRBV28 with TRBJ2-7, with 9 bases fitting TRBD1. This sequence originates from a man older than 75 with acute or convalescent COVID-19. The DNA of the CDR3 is TGTGCCAGCAGCCCCGGGACAGGGTCCTACGAGCAGTACTTC. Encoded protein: CASSPGTGSYEQYF.